Below, 24 T cell receptor beta chains from the same sample are listed, as sequenced in a study of CD4 T cells in relation to SARS-CoV-2 and coronaviruses. Using immunoSEQ multiplex PCR, the repertoire was profiled, and TCRdb retains in-frame clones only, with some absent. Among 20,000 or so clones listed, 75% to 85% were seen once. No antigen has been identified for these receptors. The unexposed donors gave CD4+ T cells in about 2010-2019, prior to COVID-19. The cells were cultured for 10 days before CD4+ T cells were isolated. The sample comprised CD4+ T cells from PBMCs, cultured in vitro. These receptors all stem from a human donor in good health.

The V gene is TRBV7-8, the J gene TRBJ2-7; 13 bases map to TRBD2. With V trimmed by 0 bases and J by 5 bases, 10 bases remained unmatched. Looked up from germline, CDR1 is SGHVS and CDR2 is FQNEAQ. This CDR3 is built from 18 residues. The CDR3 loop is CASSLARTSGRRGHEQYF. The DNA of the CDR3 is TGTGCCAGCAGCTTAGCCCGGACTAGCGGGAGAAGGGGTCACGAGCAGTACTTC.

This clone appeared a few times. The chain carries TRBV14 and TRBJ1-6; tentatively, D is TRBD1 (5 bases). This CDR3 is built from 18 residues. Trimming cost V 0 bases and J 0 bases, with 12 bases left between them. From germline, CDR1 is SGHDN and CDR2 FVKESK. The CDR3 loop is CASSQDRDASSYNSPLHF. The CDR3 nucleotides are TGTGCCAGCAGCCAAGATCGGGACGCTTCCTCCTATAATTCACCCCTCCACTTT.

The chain links TRBV30 to TRBJ1-1; perhaps TRBD1 as D (5 bases). The V end was cut by 2 bases, the J end by 5 bases, with 12 bases between. Germline loops: CDR1 GTSNPN, CDR2 SVGIG (reference sequence). The CDR3 is 13 residues long. CDR3: CAWSQGLETEAFF. CDR3 nucleotides: TGTGCCTGGAGTCAGGGTCTGGAGACTGAAGCTTTCTTT.

The chain has TRBV20-1 and TRBJ2-3, with D possibly matching TRBD2 (5 bases). CDR1 is DFQATT, CDR2 SNEGSKA, per germline (reference sequence). The ends were cut back, 3 bases at V and 2 bases at J, with 15 bases in the middle. The CDR3 covers 15 residues. The CDR3: CSASRMATTTDTQYF. The CDR3, as DNA: TGCAGTGCTAGTAGGATGGCGACTACCACAGATACGCAGTATTTT.

The chain uses TRBV18 and TRBJ1-5; D remains ambiguous. The V end lost 5 bases, the J end lost 3 bases, and 8 bases lay between the germline ends. The germline V gene encodes CDR1 KGHSH and CDR2 LQKENI. The CDR3 is made up of 13 amino acids. The CDR3 DNA follows: TGTGCCAGCTCAACGGGGTTCAATCAGCCCCAGCATTTT. Residues: CASSTGFNQPQHF.

The rearrangement links TRBV7-3 to TRBJ2-3, with TRBD2 matching 11 bases. Germline trimming cut 5 bases from V and 6 bases from J; bases unmatched to any gene: 10. The germline gives CDR1 SGHTA, CDR2 FQGTGA. The CDR3 length is 16 residues. In DNA form, the CDR3 reads TGTGCCAGCAGCCCCGGGACTAGCGGCGGTCCCGATACGCAGTATTTT. Translated: CASSPGTSGGPDTQYF.

The chain carries TRBV5-1 and TRBJ2-7; TRBD1 agrees at 7 bases. This CDR3 has 13 residues. Germline assignment: CDR1 SGHRS and CDR2 YFSETQ. The V and J ends lost 4 bases and 3 bases, in that order; junction bases with no gene match: 4. This CDR3 reads CASSPQGDYEQYF. As DNA, the CDR3 is TGCGCCAGCAGCCCTCAGGGGGACTACGAGCAGTACTTC. Looking up the rest from reference TRBV5-1 and TRBJ2-7 gives the full variable domain: KAGVTQTPRYLIKTRGQQVTLSCSPISGHRSVSWYQQTPGQGLQFLFEYFSETQRNKGNFPGRFSGRQFSNSRSEMNVSTLELGDSALYLCASSPQGDYEQYFGPGTRLTVT.

This clone was picked up a small number of times. This chain connects TRBV28 to TRBJ2-1; D may match TRBD1 or TRBD2 (6 bases each). CDR3 length: 14 residues. Germline lookup yields CDR1 MDHEN and CDR2 SYDVKM. Between the trimmed V and J ends, which lost 2 bases and 7 bases, there was a span of 12 bases. The CDR3 DNA sequence: TGTGCCAGCAGTTTAGGGGGCGCGGGAAATGAGCAGTTCTTC. Translating gives CASSLGGAGNEQFF. Full variable domain (missing parts from reference TRBV28 and TRBJ2-1): DVKVTQSSRYLVKRTGEKVFLECVQDMDHENMFWYRQDPGLGLRLIYFSYDVKMKEKGDIPEGYSVSREKKERFSLILESASTNQTSMYLCASSLGGAGNEQFFGPGTRLTVL.

The chain combines TRBV7-8 with TRBJ2-6, with TRBD2 identical over 10 bases. Germline V gene sequence: CDR1 SGHVS, CDR2 FQNEAQ. The CDR3 sequence is 18 residues long. Trimming took 1 base from V and 2 from J; bases not matched to a gene: 5. CDR3 region: CASSLEGSGRAGANVLTF. DNA of the CDR3: TGTGCCAGCAGCTTAGAGGGGAGCGGGAGGGCTGGGGCCAACGTCCTGACTTTC.

The chain couples TRBV7-9 to TRBJ2-1, with 9 bases identical to TRBD1. This CDR3 is 16 amino acids long. Germline values: CDR1 SEHNR, CDR2 FQNEAQ (reference sequence). The trim removed 5 bases at V and 3 bases at J, leaving 8 bases unmatched. The CDR3 sequence: CASSPGTGKFYNEQFF. The CDR3, as DNA: TGTGCCAGCAGCCCCGGGACAGGGAAATTCTACAATGAGCAGTTCTTC. Combining the CDR3 with reference TRBV7-9 and TRBJ2-1 gives the whole variable domain DTGVSQNPRHKITKRGQNVTFRCDPISEHNRLYWYRQTLGQGPEFLTYFQNEAQLEKSRLLSDRFSAERPKGSFSTLEIQRTEQGDSAMYLCASSPGTGKFYNEQFFGPGTRLTVL.

The rearrangement uses TRBV10-3 and TRBJ1-5; possible D gene TRBD1, 6 bases. The CDR3 consists of 13 residues. Germline CDR1 reads ENHRY; CDR2 reads SYGVKD. With 9 bases removed from V and 1 base from J, the gap between germline ends came to 10 bases. The CDR3 loop is CAIQGVSNQPQHF. DNA for the CDR3: TGTGCCATACAGGGTGTGAGCAATCAGCCCCAGCATTTT.

This clone was recorded only once. The rearrangement links TRBV18 to TRBJ2-7; D gene unclear. V lost 3 bases and J 2 bases, leaving 11 bases between the germline ends. The length of the CDR3 is 14 residues. Per germline, CDR1 KGHSH and CDR2 LQKENI. CDR3 sequence: CASSPAARTYEQYF. The CDR3 region has the DNA TGTGCCAGCTCACCGGCCGCAAGGACCTACGAGCAGTACTTC.

The chain uses TRBV28 and TRBJ2-3; 9 positions match TRBD1. Germline V gives CDR1 MDHEN, CDR2 SYDVKM. The trim removed 2 bases at V and 3 bases at J, leaving 3 bases unmatched. This CDR3 has 15 amino acids. Here the CDR3 reads CASSLAGQGTDTQYF. DNA of the CDR3: TGTGCCAGCAGTTTAGCCGGACAGGGGACAGATACGCAGTATTTT.

The chain links TRBV30 to TRBJ2-2, with 8 bases matching TRBD2. V lost 4 bases and J lost 7; bases outside the gene matches: 14. CDR1 and CDR2 from the germline V gene are GTSNPN and SVGIG (reference sequence). This CDR3 has 16 amino acids. CDR3 residues: CAWTSGHERYGGELFF. The CDR3 DNA reads TGTGCCTGGACTAGCGGGCATGAGAGATATGGCGGGGAGCTGTTTTTT. Based on the CDR3 plus reference TRBV30 and TRBJ2-2, the full variable domain is SQTIHQWPATLVQPVGSPLSLECTVEGTSNPNLYWYRQAAGRGLQLLFYSVGIGQISSEVPQNLSASRPQDRQFILSSKKLLLSDSGFYLCAWTSGHERYGGELFFGEGSRLTVL.

The chain is built from TRBV5-1 and TRBJ2-1, with D perhaps assigned TRBD1 or TRBD2 (6 bases each). Trimming removed 2 bases from V and 4 bases from J, with 13 bases in between. The germline gives CDR1 SGHRS, CDR2 YFSETQ. The CDR3 totals 15 residues. CDR3 sequence: CASSLDGGLYNEQFF. The CDR3 DNA sequence: TGCGCCAGCAGCTTAGATGGGGGGCTGTACAATGAGCAGTTCTTC.

This clone was detected once. The chain has TRBV7-3 and TRBJ2-2, with D perhaps TRBD1 (6 bases). With 2 bases removed from V and 6 bases from J, the gap between germline ends came to 13 bases. Per the germline V gene, CDR1 is SGHTA and CDR2 is FQGTGA. The length of the CDR3 is 15 residues. The CDR3 region is CASSLRAGAAGELFF. The CDR3 DNA is TGTGCCAGCAGCTTACGGGCAGGGGCGGCCGGGGAGCTGTTTTTT.

In regard to this clone: Other nucleotide sequences from this sample produce the same CDR3. The chain joins TRBV6-5 to TRBJ1-1; 7 nucleotides match TRBD1. This CDR3 is 14 amino acids long. Germline CDR1 reads MNHEY; CDR2 reads SVGAGI. Trimming removed 1 base from V and 5 bases from J; junction bases left unmatched: 4. This CDR3 reads CASSYLQGNTEAFF. The CDR3 nucleotides read TGTGCCAGCAGTTACTTACAGGGGAATACTGAAGCTTTCTTT.

The chain joins TRBV30 to TRBJ2-1; the D gene is possibly TRBD2 (6 bases). This CDR3 is 14 amino acids long. V was pared by 1 base and J by 3 bases, with 10 bases between. Germline values: CDR1 GTSNPN, CDR2 SVGIG (reference sequence). DNA for the CDR3: TGTGCCTGGAGTGGCGGGACCCTCTACAATGAGCAGTTCTTC. It codes for CAWSGGTLYNEQFF. The whole variable domain, remainder taken from reference TRBV30 and TRBJ2-1, is SQTIHQWPATLVQPVGSPLSLECTVEGTSNPNLYWYRQAAGRGLQLLFYSVGIGQISSEVPQNLSASRPQDRQFILSSKKLLLSDSGFYLCAWSGGTLYNEQFFGPGTRLTVL.

This clone came up a few times. The J gene is TRBJ2-7, the V gene TRBV30; 9 positions match TRBD2. CDR1 and CDR2 from the germline V gene are GTSNPN and SVGIG (reference sequence). There are 15 residues in the CDR3. Trimming removed 2 bases from V and 1 base from J; junction bases left unmatched: 6. The chain's CDR3 is CAWSTPGLASYEQYF. The DNA for the CDR3 is TGTGCCTGGAGTACCCCGGGACTAGCTTCCTACGAGCAGTACTTC.

This chain joins TRBV19 and TRBJ2-3; no firm D call. This CDR3 is built from 14 residues. Germline loops: CDR1 LNHDA, CDR2 SQIVND (reference sequence). With 5 bases removed from V and 0 bases from J, the gap between germline ends came to 9 bases. The CDR3 nucleotides read TGTGCCAGTAGTCCCCTGGAGAGCACAGATACGCAGTATTTT. Its protein product is CASSPLESTDTQYF.

The chain joins TRBV5-6 to TRBJ1-2; possibly TRBD1 for D (6 bases). The CDR3 runs 15 residues. The germline V and J ends were trimmed by 5 bases and 1 base, with 15 bases remaining between them. The germline V gene has CDR1 SGHDT and CDR2 YYEEEE. CDR3 sequence: CASSPPRTDNYGYTF. The CDR3, as DNA: TGTGCCAGCAGTCCTCCTCGGACAGATAACTATGGCTACACCTTC.

The V call is TRBV6-5, the J call TRBJ2-5; TRBD2 aligns across 8 bases. The junction had 11 bases not matched to a gene; V was cut back by 7 bases and J by 4 bases. Germline V lookup: CDR1 MNHEY, CDR2 SVGAGI. This CDR3 has 15 amino acids. The CDR3 spells CASTIAIGGAETQYF. The CDR3 region has the DNA TGTGCCAGCACCATTGCCATCGGGGGGGCAGAGACCCAGTACTTC.

The V and J genes are TRBV20-1 and TRBJ2-7; D not resolved. The V gene lost 3 bases and the J gene lost 6 bases, with 18 bases spanning the gap. In germline, CDR1 is DFQATT, CDR2 SNEGSKA (reference sequence). The CDR3 runs to 14 residues. The CDR3 sequence is CSASLPRVGLEQYF. CDR3 in DNA: TGCAGTGCTAGTCTCCCTCGGGTCGGTCTCGAGCAGTACTTC.

This clone was detected only a few times. The chain carries TRBV28 and TRBJ2-5; 7 bases match TRBD2. Germline V gene data show CDR1 as MDHEN and CDR2 as SYDVKM. This CDR3 region has 14 residues. J lost 5 bases, V lost 3 bases, and 6 bases had no gene match. CDR3 sequence: CASSFSGVGETQYF. The CDR3 coding sequence is TGTGCCAGCAGTTTCAGCGGGGTCGGGGAGACCCAGTACTTC. Full variable domain (missing parts from reference TRBV28 and TRBJ2-5): DVKVTQSSRYLVKRTGEKVFLECVQDMDHENMFWYRQDPGLGLRLIYFSYDVKMKEKGDIPEGYSVSREKKERFSLILESASTNQTSMYLCASSFSGVGETQYFGPGTRLLVL.